Detailed here is one TCR beta chain. Its antigen is currently unknown. CDR3 length: 15 amino acids. From germline, CDR1 is SGHTA and CDR2 FQGNSA. V was clipped by 1 base and J by 8 bases, with 15 bases between them. Assay used: immunoSEQ multiplex PCR; TCRdb lists only in-frame clones, some missing. Counted here are approximately 17,000 clones, around 83% occurring once; the ten biggest clones make up approximately 3.8%. Processing of graft tissue released intraepithelial and lamina propria lymphocytes. This entry belongs to a study of graft-versus-host responses after intestinal transplantation. Study information: Each patient got anti-thymocyte globulin induction, then tacrolimus and steroids for two to four years. The study's findings and limits: Individuals carrying graft-donor T cell macrochimerism showed high graft-versus-host to host-versus-graft clonal ratios in allografts. Early after transplant, HvG clones declined as circulating GvH clones peaked.

The chain links TRBV7-2 to TRBJ1-3; D gene uncertain. The sequence was collected from a human patient who received an intestinal transplant, so some T cells may come from the graft donor. The material was ileum tissue, obtained 584 days after intestinal transplantation. The CDR3 reads CASSLDGWPADTIYF. In nucleotides, the CDR3 is TGTGCCAGCAGCTTAGACGGGTGGCCAGCGGACACCATATATTTT.